Listed below are T cell receptor beta chains from one sample, sequenced in a study of CD8 T cells in Susac syndrome. From the immunoSEQ multiplex PCR reads, TCRdb called clonotypes with MiXCR, one entry per CDR3 protein. This table has under 200,000 distinct CDR3 sequences, roughly 94% appearing once. Sequenced: CD4+ T cells from PBMCs. These receptors were collected from a human donor with Susac syndrome. CDR3s include the opening cysteine and the closing phenylalanine or tryptophan. The D gene is left open where the match is weak. Where a row states a size, it is once, few, many or the class of an expanded clone; other rows omit it.

size,V,D,J,CDR3,DNA
-,TRBV20-1,TRBD2,TRBJ2-3,CSARSLAGSTDTQYF,TGCAGTGCCCGAAGTTTAGCGGGAAGCACAGATACGCAGTATTTT
-,TRBV5-1,-,TRBJ2-7,CARAVPGTYYEQYF,TGCGCCAGGGCGGTCCCGGGGACCTACTACGAGCAGTACTTC
-,TRBV10-2,-,TRBJ2-1,CASSEGQTYNEQFF,TGCGCCAGCAGTGAGGGACAGACTTACAATGAGCAGTTCTTC
once,TRBV3-1,-,TRBJ2-5,CASTDRVVTETQYF,TGTGCCAGCACAGATAGGGTCGTGACCGAGACCCAGTACTTC
-,TRBV20-1,-,TRBJ1-1,CSALLDQNTEAFF,TGCAGTGCTCTCTTGGACCAGAACACTGAAGCTTTCTTT
-,TRBV20-1,TRBD2,TRBJ2-3,CSARIAGGRADTQYF,TGCAGTGCCCGCATAGCGGGGGGGAGGGCAGATACGCAGTATTTT
once,TRBV2,-,TRBJ2-7,CASNPQTLYEQYF,TGTGCCAGCAACCCACAGACCCTTTACGAGCAGTACTTC
-,TRBV11-2,-,TRBJ1-6,CASSFSGADSPLHF,TGTGCCAGCAGCTTCTCGGGCGCAGACTCACCCCTCCACTTT
-,TRBV25-1,-,TRBJ2-3,CASSERAPGTDTQYF,TGTGCCAGCAGTGAAAGGGCTCCCGGCACAGATACGCAGTATTTT
-,TRBV20-1,-,TRBJ2-3,CSASGTSPEYF,TGCAGTGCCTCCGGGACATCTCCTGAGTATTTT
-,TRBV5-1,TRBD2,TRBJ2-5,CASSPDLAGGSETQYF,TGCGCCAGCAGCCCGGACCTAGCGGGGGGCTCAGAGACCCAGTACTTC
-,TRBV12-3/TRBV12-4,-,TRBJ2-3,CASSSRGRTDTQYF,TGTGCCAGCAGCTCCAGGGGACGCACAGATACGCAGTATTTT
-,TRBV15,TRBD2,TRBJ2-7,CATSRDRTGLAGGFYEQYF,TGTGCCACCAGCAGAGACCGGACCGGACTAGCGGGGGGATTCTACGAGCAGTACTTC
-,TRBV29-1,-,TRBJ1-5,CSVTGNSNQPQHF,TGCAGCGTGACGGGTAATAGCAATCAGCCCCAGCATTTT
-,TRBV20-1,TRBD1,TRBJ2-1,CSASQDRVSYNEQFF,TGCAGTGCTAGCCAGGACAGGGTCTCCTACAATGAGCAGTTCTTC
once,TRBV19,-,TRBJ1-5,CASNRGVSMVQPQHF,TGTGCCAGTAACCGCGGGGTGTCAATGGTTCAGCCCCAGCATTTT
-,TRBV6-2/TRBV6-3,TRBD2,TRBJ2-5,CATKTSAVGYF,TGTGCCACCAAGACTAGCGCGGTTGGGTACTTC
-,TRBV7-7,TRBD2,TRBJ2-5,CASSFRSGGAETQYF,TGTGCCAGCAGCTTTCGGAGCGGGGGGGCCGAGACCCAGTACTTC
-,TRBV12-3/TRBV12-4,-,TRBJ1-1,CASSSYGAQTEAFF,TGTGCCAGCAGTTCTTACGGGGCACAAACTGAAGCTTTCTTT
-,TRBV18,TRBD1,TRBJ1-1,CASSPQTGIAEAFF,TGTGCCAGCTCACCTCAGACAGGGATCGCTGAAGCTTTCTTT
-,TRBV15,-,TRBJ2-3,CATSSGTTTDTQYF,TGTGCCACCAGCAGCGGGACCACCACAGATACGCAGTATTTT
-,TRBV20-1,TRBD2,TRBJ2-3,CSARGTSGGTDTQYF,TGCAGTGCTAGGGGGACTAGCGGCGGCACAGATACGCAGTATTTT
-,TRBV18,-,TRBJ2-2,CASSPIANTGELFF,TGTGCCAGCTCACCTATAGCCAACACCGGGGAGCTGTTTTTT
-,TRBV20-1,-,TRBJ2-1,CSGTKNNEQFF,TGCAGTGGGACAAAGAACAATGAGCAGTTCTTC
-,TRBV29-1,-,TRBJ2-5,CSVLGFQETQYF,TGCAGCGTTCTCGGGTTCCAAGAGACCCAGTACTTC
-,TRBV7-3,-,TRBJ2-5,CASSPSTGETQYF,TGTGCCAGCAGCCCCTCCACCGGAGAGACCCAGTACTTC
-,TRBV29-1,-,TRBJ1-1,CSVADSRTEAFF,TGCAGCGTGGCGGATTCTCGAACTGAAGCTTTCTTT
-,TRBV15,TRBD2,TRBJ2-5,CATSRDSPSGGETQYF,TGTGCCACCAGCAGAGATTCGCCTAGCGGGGGGGAGACCCAGTACTTC
-,TRBV9,-,TRBJ2-2,CASSVALSTGELFF,TGTGCCAGCAGCGTAGCCCTTAGCACCGGGGAGCTGTTTTTT
-,TRBV29-1,-,TRBJ1-2,CSVVRTTYGYTF,TGCAGCGTTGTACGGACAACTTATGGCTACACCTTC
-,TRBV5-1,-,TRBJ1-4,CASSGGGGNEKLFF,TGCGCCAGCAGCGGGGGAGGAGGTAATGAAAAACTGTTTTTT
-,TRBV27,-,TRBJ1-2,CASSSPRQSYGYTF,TGTGCCAGCAGTTCGCCCCGACAGTCCTATGGCTACACCTTC
once,TRBV7-9,TRBD1,TRBJ1-4,CASSQDRGDRGYEKLFF,TGTGCCAGCAGCCAAGACCGTGGGGACAGGGGATACGAAAAACTGTTTTTT
-,TRBV5-1,-,TRBJ2-5,CASRERGNYFQETQYF,TGCGCCAGCAGAGAAAGGGGGAATTATTTCCAAGAGACCCAGTACTTC
-,TRBV19,-,TRBJ1-5,CASSIVEGHQPQHF,TGTGCCAGTAGTATTGTGGAGGGACATCAGCCCCAGCATTTT
-,TRBV2,TRBD1,TRBJ1-1,CASSEADRGNTEAFF,TGTGCCAGCAGTGAAGCAGACAGGGGTAACACTGAAGCTTTCTTT
-,TRBV6-5,-,TRBJ1-5,CASRRGSSNQPQHF,TGTGCCAGCCGAAGGGGGAGTAGCAATCAGCCCCAGCATTTT
-,TRBV25-1,TRBD1,TRBJ1-6,CASSDSASGGGNSPLHF,TGTGCCAGCAGTGACAGTGCGTCAGGGGGTGGGAATTCACCCCTCCACTTT
-,TRBV18,-,TRBJ2-3,CASSPVSFITDTQYF,TGTGCCAGCTCACCAGTCTCATTCATCACAGATACGCAGTATTTT
-,TRBV29-1,-,TRBJ1-2,CSVEDLTGHGYTF,TGCAGCGTTGAAGATCTTACAGGGCATGGCTACACCTTC
-,TRBV7-2,-,TRBJ2-7,CASSSGHISYEQYF,TGTGCCAGCAGTTCCGGACATATCTCCTACGAGCAGTACTTC
once,TRBV29-1,TRBD1,TRBJ1-6,CSVRDSFDSPLHF,TGCAGCGTTAGGGACAGTTTTGATTCACCCCTCCACTTT
-,TRBV6-1,TRBD1,TRBJ1-5,CASSGDRGSNQPQHF,TGTGCCAGCAGTGGGGACAGGGGCAGCAATCAGCCCCAGCATTTT
-,TRBV9,-,TRBJ1-2,CASSPKASYYGYTF,TGTGCCAGCAGTCCAAAGGCTTCCTACTATGGCTACACCTTC
few,TRBV11-1,-,TRBJ2-5,CASSRGGLQETQYF,TGTGCCAGCAGCCGCGGGGGCCTCCAAGAGACCCAGTACTTC
-,TRBV5-1,-,TRBJ1-1,CASSLESARPFF,TGCGCCAGCAGCTTGGAGAGCGCAAGGCCTTTCTTT
-,TRBV12-3/TRBV12-4,-,TRBJ2-5,CASSLNRVQETQYF,TGTGCCAGCAGTTTGAATAGGGTCCAAGAGACCCAGTACTTC
-,TRBV5-1,TRBD1,TRBJ1-1,CASSFGDRLMNTEAFF,TGCGCCAGCAGCTTCGGGGACAGACTCATGAACACTGAAGCTTTCTTT
-,TRBV25-1,TRBD1,TRBJ2-6,CASSDNLVPGQGIGANVLTF,TGTGCCAGCAGTGATAATCTAGTCCCGGGACAGGGGATTGGGGCCAACGTCCTGACTTTC
-,TRBV12-3/TRBV12-4,-,TRBJ1-1,CASSALGRRSTEAFF,TGTGCCAGCAGTGCCCTGGGACGGAGGAGCACTGAAGCTTTCTTT
once,TRBV5-1,TRBD2,TRBJ2-7,CASSRIAGGNYEQYF,TGCGCCAGCAGCAGGATAGCGGGGGGGAACTACGAGCAGTACTTC
-,TRBV2,-,TRBJ1-2,CASSGTDYGYTF,TGTGCCAGCAGTGGGACAGACTATGGCTACACCTTC
-,TRBV3-1,-,TRBJ1-6,CASGSRGEVGSPLHF,TGTGCCAGCGGGAGCAGGGGCGAGGTTGGATCACCCCTCCACTTT